The next 14 T cell receptor beta chains were all read from a single sample in a study of spatial heterogeneity in lung cancer. The study, taken as a whole, reports: One measure, the expanded intratumoral alpha and beta TCR count, tracked tumor mutation counts.

For these TCRs, the target antigens are not known. As for time point: sample taken at primary tumor resection. TCRdb itself ran the 5' RACE reads through MiXCR, one entry per CDR3 protein. The sample holds several thousand distinct CDR3 sequences, 14% to 15% seen once. The specimen comprised lung tumor tissue, sampled at surgery. Every receptor here comes from a female donor with early-stage non-small cell lung cancer.

By frequency in the sample, this clonotype is medium-sized (0.01 to 0.1%). This beta chain slipped into a library made for alpha chains as a stray read, so its size is not meaningful. The chain couples TRBV7-2 to TRBJ1-2; 7 positions agree with TRBD1. The CDR3 loop spans 15 amino acids. Per the germline V gene, CDR1 is SGHTA and CDR2 is FQGNSA. V lost 0 bases and J lost 6; bases outside the gene matches: 7. The CDR3 DNA follows: TGTGCCAGCAGCTTAGCGCGGACAGGCCTTAATGGCTACACCTTC. It yields the protein CASSLARTGLNGYTF.

This clonotype is judged medium-sized. This beta chain is a stray read from a library made for alpha chains; its abundance is not meaningful. V gene TRBV7-9 combines with J gene TRBJ1-3; 8 positions match TRBD1. Trimming at V came to 4 bases and at J to 4 bases, leaving 6 bases not matched to a gene. Germline CDR1 and CDR2: SEHNR and FQNEAQ (reference sequence). This CDR3 spans 15 amino acids. As DNA, the CDR3 is TGTGCCAGCAGCTCTCGGACAGGGCCAGGAAACACCATATATTTT. Translation: CASSSRTGPGNTIYF.

Note on this clonotype: This may stem from a read error, because a much larger clone lies one nucleotide away. The library was designed around alpha chains, so this beta chain is a stray read whose abundance carries little weight. V usage is TRBV7-2 and J usage is TRBJ1-5; 8 nucleotides agree with TRBD1. CDR3 length equals 16 residues. The germline gives CDR1 SGHTA, CDR2 FQGNSA. J was trimmed by 6 bases and V by 5 bases; bases with no gene match: 12. CDR3 in DNA: TGTGCCAGCAGCCGACAGGCAGGGGGCGCAGGTCAGCCCCAGCATTTT. Residues: CASSRQAGGAGQPQHF. The full variable domain, its missing parts supplied by reference TRBV7-2 and TRBJ1-5, is GAGVSQSPSNKVTEKGKDVELRCDPISGHTALYWYRQSLGQGLEFLIYFQGNSAPDKSGLPSDRFSAERTGGSVSTLTIQRTQQEDSAVYLCASSRQAGGAGQPQHFGDGTRLSIL.

About this clonotype itself: In a library made to pick up alpha chains, this beta chain is a stray read with a size that means little. V is TRBV5-1 and J is TRBJ1-4; TRBD1 aligns across 8 bases. The germline V gene encodes CDR1 SGHRS and CDR2 YFSETQ. This CDR3 has 14 amino acids. J lost 8 bases, V lost 0 bases, and 3 bases had no gene match. CDR3 sequence reads: CASSLGTGYEKLFF. CDR3 DNA sequence: TGCGCCAGCAGCTTGGGGACAGGGTACGAAAAACTGTTTTTT.

This clonotype is medium-sized within its sample. This beta chain lies outside the target of a library built for alpha chains; its clone size means little. The chain combines TRBV6-1 with TRBJ2-1; TRBD1 or TRBD2 may be the D gene (6 bases each). The CDR3 has 14 amino acids. The V end lost 5 bases, the J end lost 7 bases, and 15 bases lay between the germline ends. Germline CDR1 reads MNHNS; CDR2 reads SASEGT. The CDR3 is CASSMGQGRNEQFF. The CDR3 DNA reads TGTGCCAGCAGTATGGGGCAGGGGAGGAATGAGCAGTTCTTC.

This clonotype was observed a single time. This beta chain is a stray read from a library made for alpha chains; its abundance is not meaningful. The J gene is TRBJ1-5, the V gene TRBV18; TRBD1 matches at 8 bases. The CDR3 runs to 14 residues. Germline V gives CDR1 KGHSH, CDR2 LQKENI. The trim removed 4 bases at V and 5 bases at J, leaving 4 bases unmatched. CDR3 residues: CASSRQGLDQPQHF. DNA of the CDR3: TGTGCCAGCTCACGACAGGGGTTGGATCAGCCCCAGCATTTT.

This clonotype was observed many times. This beta chain is a stray sequence in a library constructed for alpha chains; its clone size is not meaningful. V and J are TRBV7-2 and TRBJ1-2, with no clear D. The CDR3 covers 11 residues. Germline V gene lookup returns CDR1 SGHTA and CDR2 FQGNSA. V gave up 8 bases and J gave up 8 bases, with 12 bases separating them. The CDR3 reads CASGVARGYTF. DNA for the CDR3: TGTGCCAGCGGGGTAGCGCGAGGCTACACCTTC.

This clonotype was counted ten times or more. This beta chain represents an off-target read in a library built for alpha chains; its size is of limited meaning. V is TRBV10-3 and J is TRBJ2-3, with D maybe TRBD2 (7 bases). Germline V gives CDR1 ENHRY, CDR2 SYGVKD. The CDR3 consists of 13 residues. V was shortened by 6 bases and J by 4 bases, with 11 bases between the two germline ends. DNA for the CDR3: TGTGCCATCAGGGGGGAGGGGGCAGATACGCAGTATTTT. Its translation is CAIRGEGADTQYF.

With regard to this clonotype: As an off-target read in a library built for alpha chains, this beta chain has a frequency of little significance. V and J are TRBV5-1 and TRBJ1-1; 9 bases match TRBD1. Germline CDR1 SGHRS, CDR2 YFSETQ. This CDR3 is built from 15 residues. With V trimmed by 4 bases and J by 5 bases, 9 bases remained unmatched. The CDR3 coding sequence is TGCGCCAGCAGCACGGGACAGGGAATTTGGACTGAAGCTTTCTTT. Its protein product is CASSTGQGIWTEAFF.

As for this clonotype: This beta chain is an unintended read in a library built for alpha chains; its size means little. J is TRBJ2-2 and V is TRBV29-1, with TRBD1 identical over 9 bases. Germline V gives CDR1 SQVTM, CDR2 ANQGSEA. This CDR3 spans 14 amino acids. V lost 5 bases and J lost 6; bases outside the gene matches: 7. DNA for the CDR3: TGCAGCGTTCTGGGGACAGGGATCGCCGGGGAGCTGTTTTTT. Amino acids: CSVLGTGIAGELFF.

This clonotype is medium-sized. Being off target in a library aimed at alpha chains, this beta chain has a size of little meaning. The J gene is TRBJ2-7, the V gene TRBV7-2; D unclear. Between the trimmed V and J ends, which lost 4 bases and 4 bases, there was a span of 8 bases. Germline V gene sequence: CDR1 SGHTA, CDR2 FQGNSA. The CDR3 runs 12 residues. The CDR3 bases are TGTGCCAGCAGCTCCGTCGGGTACGAGCAGTACTTC. Its translation is CASSSVGYEQYF.

By sample fraction, this clonotype is medium-sized (0.01 to 0.1%). Since it is a stray read in a library aimed at alpha chains, this beta chain has a size that is not meaningful. The gene calls are TRBV30 and TRBJ1-2; D is possibly TRBD1 (5 bases). Trimming stripped 3 bases from V and 2 bases from J, with 10 bases between. Germline CDR1 GTSNPN, CDR2 SVGIG (reference sequence). The CDR3 sequence is 13 residues long. The CDR3 reads CAWRRGANYGYTF. In DNA, the CDR3 is TGTGCCTGGAGAAGGGGCGCAAACTATGGCTACACCTTC.

By share, this clonotype ranks as medium-sized. Little can be read into the size of this beta chain, an off-target read in a library designed for alpha chains. The chain employs TRBV5-8 and TRBJ1-5, with D maybe TRBD1 (5 bases). V was shortened by 4 bases and J by 2 bases, with 13 bases between the two germline ends. CDR1 and CDR2 from the germline V gene are SGHTS and YDEGEE. This CDR3 comprises 15 residues. CDR3 sequence reads: CASSPGHLRNQPQHF. The CDR3 coding sequence is TGTGCCAGCAGCCCAGGACACCTGCGCAATCAGCCCCAGCATTTT.

This clonotype has ten or more counts. With the library built for alpha chains, this beta chain is off target and its frequency is not meaningful. This rearrangement joins TRBV5-1 to TRBJ1-4; D is possibly TRBD1 (6 bases). Per the germline V gene, CDR1 is SGHRS and CDR2 is YFSETQ. The CDR3 totals 14 residues. V gave up 4 bases and J gave up 3 bases, with 10 bases separating them. The CDR3 DNA sequence: TGCGCCAGCAGCCACGGACAGTCTAATGAAAAACTGTTTTTT. Encoded protein: CASSHGQSNEKLFF.